This T cell receptor beta chain was documented in a study of T cell responses to AZD1222 COVID-19 vaccine. Overall study results and limits: Among the donors, most were white British and more were female, and clonal diversity was possibly underestimated. Variant regions that are unmutated are reportedly the target of nearly half of spike-specific TCRs.

Only in-frame clones appear in the TCRdb table, and some are missing; sequencing was by immunoSEQ multiplex PCR. The sample holds about 110,000 clones, about 90% seen once. The CDR3 is made up of 12 amino acids. Germline V gene sequence: CDR1 SQVTM, CDR2 ANQGSEA. Trimming took 6 bases from V and 7 from J, leaving 15 bases between them. The study pooled second doses at about 4 or about 12 weeks. This clone was seen only a few times. Its specificity is unknown. The TCR originated in an adult who received the AZD1222 COVID-19 vaccine. Sequenced here: peripheral blood, sampled 28 days after the second AZD1222 dose. The chain couples TRBV29-1 to TRBJ1-2; D is perhaps TRBD1 (6 bases). The CDR3 loop is CSVSTGIGGYTF. The CDR3 DNA follows: TGCAGCGTGAGTACAGGGATCGGTGGCTACACCTTC.